This is a list of T cell receptor beta chains from one sample in a study of blood T cell repertoires in COVID-19. Produced via immunoSEQ multiplex PCR; TCRdb's table is partial and in-frame only. The data hold roughly 56,000 clones, with 90% observed a single time. Sequenced: peripheral blood. These receptors were obtained from a man between 60 and 75 years old with active COVID-19. CDR3s include the opening cysteine and the closing phenylalanine or tryptophan. D genes are given only for firm matches. The size entry is marked missing in some rows and otherwise reads once, few, many or a size class.

j_gene: TRBJ2-2; abundance: few; v_gene: TRBV11-2; d_gene: -; CDR3aa: CASTLGIQDGELFF; CDR3nt: TGTGCCAGCACCTTAGGTATCCAGGACGGGGAGCTGTTTTTT
j_gene: TRBJ1-2; abundance: -; v_gene: TRBV6-5; d_gene: -; CDR3aa: CASIPSVGGSGYTF; CDR3nt: TGTGCCAGCATCCCATCTGTGGGAGGGAGCGGCTACACCTTC
j_gene: TRBJ2-6; abundance: -; v_gene: TRBV28; d_gene: -; CDR3aa: CASSYPHRERPGANVLTF; CDR3nt: TGTGCCAGCAGCTACCCACACAGGGAGAGACCTGGGGCCAACGTCCTGACTTTC
j_gene: TRBJ2-5; abundance: -; v_gene: TRBV6-1; d_gene: TRBD2; CDR3aa: CASSDLAGVKGTQYF; CDR3nt: TGTGCCAGCAGTGATTTAGCGGGGGTGAAGGGGACCCAGTACTTC
j_gene: TRBJ2-7; abundance: -; v_gene: TRBV5-1; d_gene: TRBD2; CDR3aa: CASSLAGGSYEQYF; CDR3nt: TGCGCCAGCAGCTTGGCGGGGGGATCCTACGAGCAGTACTTC
j_gene: TRBJ2-1; abundance: -; v_gene: TRBV30; d_gene: -; CDR3aa: CAWSASWVPGMNEQFF; CDR3nt: TGTGCCTGGAGTGCCTCCTGGGTCCCCGGGATGAATGAGCAGTTCTTC
j_gene: TRBJ2-5; abundance: -; v_gene: TRBV28; d_gene: TRBD2; CDR3aa: CATLREAGIYQETQYF; CDR3nt: TGTGCCACCCTCCGGGAGGCAGGGATATACCAAGAGACCCAGTACTTC
j_gene: TRBJ2-5; abundance: -; v_gene: TRBV29-1; d_gene: -; CDR3aa: CSVVALQETQYF; CDR3nt: TGCAGCGTTGTGGCTCTCCAAGAGACCCAGTACTTC
j_gene: TRBJ2-6; abundance: once; v_gene: TRBV7-9; d_gene: TRBD1; CDR3aa: CASKWDSRSGANVLTF; CDR3nt: TGTGCCAGCAAGTGGGACAGTCGATCTGGGGCCAACGTCCTGACTTTC
j_gene: TRBJ2-3; abundance: -; v_gene: TRBV19; d_gene: TRBD2; CDR3aa: CASSPGLADTQYF; CDR3nt: TGTGCCAGTAGTCCGGGACTAGCAGATACGCAGTATTTT
j_gene: TRBJ1-2; abundance: -; v_gene: TRBV30; d_gene: TRBD1; CDR3aa: CAETGSGGYTF; CDR3nt: TGTGCCGAGACAGGGAGTGGTGGCTACACCTTC
j_gene: TRBJ1-5; abundance: -; v_gene: TRBV6-2/TRBV6-3; d_gene: -; CDR3aa: CASSFGGLGQPQHF; CDR3nt: TGTGCCAGCAGTTTTGGGGGGTTGGGTCAGCCCCAGCATTTT
j_gene: TRBJ1-4; abundance: -; v_gene: TRBV7-9; d_gene: TRBD1; CDR3aa: CASSLGDRVNEKLFF; CDR3nt: TGTGCCAGCAGCTTAGGGGACAGGGTTAATGAAAAACTGTTTTTT
j_gene: TRBJ2-7; abundance: -; v_gene: TRBV7-2; d_gene: -; CDR3aa: CASSLAGSGVFPYEQYF; CDR3nt: TGTGCCAGCAGCTTAGCCGGTTCGGGAGTGTTTCCTTACGAGCAGTACTTC
j_gene: TRBJ2-5; abundance: -; v_gene: TRBV6-2/TRBV6-3; d_gene: -; CDR3aa: CASSYALGLAGETQYF; CDR3nt: TGTGCCAGCAGTTACGCTTTAGGTTTAGCCGGAGAGACCCAGTACTTC
j_gene: TRBJ2-1; abundance: -; v_gene: TRBV9; d_gene: TRBD2; CDR3aa: CASSVEAGGPIEQFF; CDR3nt: TGTGCCAGCAGCGTAGAAGCGGGGGGGCCAATTGAGCAGTTCTTC
j_gene: TRBJ1-2; abundance: -; v_gene: TRBV2; d_gene: -; CDR3aa: CASRGGYGYTF; CDR3nt: TGTGCCAGCAGGGGAGGCTATGGCTACACCTTC
j_gene: TRBJ2-2; abundance: once; v_gene: TRBV3-1/TRBV3-2; d_gene: -; CDR3aa: CASSQDPGTGELFF; CDR3nt: TGTGCCAGCAGCCAAGATCCAGGTACCGGGGAGCTGTTTTTT
j_gene: TRBJ2-3; abundance: -; v_gene: TRBV9; d_gene: TRBD1; CDR3aa: CASSVGNRGSTDTQYF; CDR3nt: TGTGCCAGCAGCGTGGGAAACAGGGGAAGCACAGATACGCAGTATTTT
j_gene: TRBJ2-2; abundance: -; v_gene: TRBV28; d_gene: -; CDR3aa: CASIRGGSNTGELFF; CDR3nt: TGTGCCAGCATTAGGGGGGGATCTAACACCGGGGAGCTGTTTTTT
j_gene: TRBJ1-2; abundance: -; v_gene: TRBV6-6; d_gene: TRBD1; CDR3aa: CAILSQGGGSGYTF; CDR3nt: TGTGCCATCCTCTCCCAAGGAGGGGGCAGCGGCTACACCTTC
j_gene: TRBJ2-7; abundance: -; v_gene: TRBV6-2/TRBV6-3; d_gene: -; CDR3aa: CASSYVGSEQYF; CDR3nt: TGTGCCAGCAGTTACGTTGGGAGCGAGCAGTACTTC
j_gene: TRBJ2-3; abundance: few; v_gene: TRBV18; d_gene: TRBD2; CDR3aa: CASSGLESDTQYF; CDR3nt: TGTGCCAGCTCGGGACTAGAATCAGATACGCAGTATTTT
j_gene: TRBJ2-1; abundance: -; v_gene: TRBV19; d_gene: TRBD2; CDR3aa: CASSMYQGGSSYNEQFF; CDR3nt: TGTGCCAGTAGTATGTACCAGGGCGGGAGCTCCTACAATGAGCAGTTCTTC
j_gene: TRBJ2-2; abundance: -; v_gene: TRBV7-9; d_gene: -; CDR3aa: CASSRANTGELFF; CDR3nt: TGTGCCAGCAGCCGAGCGAACACCGGGGAGCTGTTTTTT
j_gene: TRBJ1-4; abundance: -; v_gene: TRBV5-1; d_gene: TRBD1; CDR3aa: CASSLDPGQPNEKLFF; CDR3nt: TGCGCCAGCAGCTTGGACCCGGGACAGCCAAATGAAAAACTGTTTTTT
j_gene: TRBJ2-3; abundance: once; v_gene: TRBV7-3; d_gene: TRBD2; CDR3aa: CASSRAGGLTDTQYF; CDR3nt: TGTGCCAGCAGCAGAGCGGGAGGGTTGACAGATACGCAGTATTTT
j_gene: TRBJ2-2; abundance: -; v_gene: TRBV27; d_gene: -; CDR3aa: CASRGRNTGELFF; CDR3nt: TGTGCCAGCAGGGGCCGCAACACCGGGGAGCTGTTTTTT
j_gene: TRBJ2-1; abundance: -; v_gene: TRBV5-4; d_gene: -; CDR3aa: CASSLVLGEQFF; CDR3nt: TGTGCCAGCAGCCTGGTACTCGGTGAGCAGTTCTTC
j_gene: TRBJ2-5; abundance: -; v_gene: TRBV14; d_gene: TRBD2; CDR3aa: CASSQVAAGAETQYF; CDR3nt: TGTGCCAGCAGCCAAGTAGCGGCGGGAGCAGAGACCCAGTACTTC
j_gene: TRBJ2-5; abundance: -; v_gene: TRBV5-1; d_gene: -; CDR3aa: CASSNSGRTEETQYF; CDR3nt: TGCGCCAGCAGCAACTCGGGTCGGACAGAAGAGACCCAGTACTTC
j_gene: TRBJ1-2; abundance: -; v_gene: TRBV7-8; d_gene: -; CDR3aa: CASSDSGYGYTF; CDR3nt: TGTGCCAGCAGCGACTCGGGGTACGGCTACACCTTC
j_gene: TRBJ1-5; abundance: -; v_gene: TRBV28; d_gene: -; CDR3aa: CATFAPGQLSNQPQHF; CDR3nt: TGTGCCACCTTCGCCCCCGGACAGCTTAGCAATCAGCCCCAGCATTTT
j_gene: TRBJ2-7; abundance: -; v_gene: TRBV25-1; d_gene: TRBD2; CDR3aa: CASSESGGIEQYF; CDR3nt: TGTGCCAGCAGTGAATCGGGGGGAATCGAGCAGTACTTC
j_gene: TRBJ2-7; abundance: -; v_gene: TRBV12-3/TRBV12-4; d_gene: -; CDR3aa: CASSLGARYEQYF; CDR3nt: TGTGCCAGCAGTTTAGGCGCCAGGTACGAGCAGTACTTC
j_gene: TRBJ2-7; abundance: -; v_gene: TRBV4-1; d_gene: TRBD2; CDR3aa: CASSQGSWLTSGMWEQYF; CDR3nt: TGCGCCAGCAGCCAAGGTTCATGGTTGACTAGCGGGATGTGGGAGCAGTACTTC
j_gene: TRBJ1-5; abundance: -; v_gene: TRBV7-2; d_gene: TRBD1; CDR3aa: CASSFGQGGSNQPQHF; CDR3nt: TGTGCCAGCAGCTTCGGACAGGGAGGGAGCAATCAGCCCCAGCATTTT
j_gene: TRBJ2-7; abundance: -; v_gene: TRBV11-2; d_gene: TRBD2; CDR3aa: CASSPRAGDEQYF; CDR3nt: TGTGCCAGCAGCCCTAGGGCGGGGGACGAGCAGTACTTC
j_gene: TRBJ1-5; abundance: few; v_gene: TRBV6-2/TRBV6-3; d_gene: -; CDR3aa: CASSGDGGQGQPQHF; CDR3nt: TGTGCCAGCAGCGGCGACGGGGGGCAAGGGCAGCCCCAGCATTTT
j_gene: TRBJ2-2; abundance: -; v_gene: TRBV5-4; d_gene: TRBD2; CDR3aa: CASSLAGNTGELFF; CDR3nt: TGTGCCAGCAGCCTAGCGGGGAACACCGGGGAGCTGTTTTTT
j_gene: TRBJ2-1; abundance: -; v_gene: TRBV19; d_gene: TRBD2; CDR3aa: CASSIWGQRGYNEQFF; CDR3nt: TGTGCCAGTAGTATCTGGGGCCAGCGGGGTTACAATGAGCAGTTCTTC
j_gene: TRBJ2-6; abundance: -; v_gene: TRBV5-4; d_gene: TRBD2; CDR3aa: CASSLGLAGVGGANVLTF; CDR3nt: TGTGCCAGCAGCTTGGGACTAGCGGGAGTAGGTGGGGCCAACGTCCTGACTTTC
j_gene: TRBJ2-5; abundance: -; v_gene: TRBV30; d_gene: TRBD2; CDR3aa: CAWSVRSGGFQETQYF; CDR3nt: TGTGCCTGGAGTGTAAGGAGCGGGGGGTTCCAAGAGACCCAGTACTTC
j_gene: TRBJ2-1; abundance: -; v_gene: TRBV6-2/TRBV6-3; d_gene: TRBD2; CDR3aa: CASSLAGGRLGEQFF; CDR3nt: TGTGCCAGCAGTCTAGCGGGAGGACGCTTGGGTGAGCAGTTCTTC
j_gene: TRBJ2-3; abundance: -; v_gene: TRBV3-1/TRBV3-2; d_gene: TRBD2; CDR3aa: CASSRRLAGSLNTDTQYF; CDR3nt: TGTGCCAGCAGCCGAAGACTAGCGGGGTCCTTGAACACAGATACGCAGTATTTT
j_gene: TRBJ1-1; abundance: -; v_gene: TRBV7-9; d_gene: TRBD1; CDR3aa: CASSRLPTGVGKTEAFF; CDR3nt: TGTGCCAGCAGCCGTCTACCCACAGGGGTAGGGAAAACTGAAGCTTTCTTT
j_gene: TRBJ2-1; abundance: -; v_gene: TRBV2; d_gene: TRBD2; CDR3aa: CASWGGLAQIYNEQFF; CDR3nt: TGTGCCAGCTGGGGCGGACTAGCGCAAATTTACAATGAGCAGTTCTTC
j_gene: TRBJ2-6; abundance: -; v_gene: TRBV29-1; d_gene: TRBD1; CDR3aa: CSVGTGRSGANVLTF; CDR3nt: TGCAGCGTCGGGACAGGCCGCTCTGGGGCCAACGTCCTGACTTTC
j_gene: TRBJ2-5; abundance: -; v_gene: TRBV3-1/TRBV3-2; d_gene: TRBD2; CDR3aa: CASSLLAGGLETQYF; CDR3nt: TGTGCCAGCAGCTTACTAGCGGGGGGGTTGGAGACCCAGTACTTC
j_gene: TRBJ2-7; abundance: -; v_gene: TRBV6-6; d_gene: -; CDR3aa: CASGLWMRGVGHEQYF; CDR3nt: TGTGCCAGCGGGCTATGGATGCGGGGCGTGGGTCACGAGCAGTACTTC
j_gene: TRBJ1-1; abundance: -; v_gene: TRBV7-8; d_gene: -; CDR3aa: CASSEGLGATEAFF; CDR3nt: TGTGCCAGCAGCGAAGGACTGGGGGCCACTGAAGCTTTCTTT
j_gene: TRBJ1-2; abundance: -; v_gene: TRBV5-4; d_gene: TRBD1; CDR3aa: CASSSPTGLTGVGYTF; CDR3nt: TGTGCCAGCAGCTCACCGACAGGGTTGACCGGGGTTGGCTACACCTTC
j_gene: TRBJ2-1; abundance: -; v_gene: TRBV6-4; d_gene: TRBD2; CDR3aa: CASSEVSGRSDEQFF; CDR3nt: TGTGCCAGCAGTGAAGTTAGCGGGAGAAGCGATGAGCAGTTCTTC